One and the same sample provided the 20 T cell receptor beta chains below, sequenced in a study of molecular identifiers for immune sequencing clone quantification. MiXCR, run by TCRdb on the PCR reads, gives a single entry per CDR3 protein. The sample yields about 640,000 distinct CDR3 sequences, just under 20% seen once. The specimen was naive CD8+ T cells from blood, with Jurkat cell RNA spiked in. Specified subset: FACS-sorted CD8+CD4-CCR7+CD45RA+ naive T cells. The receptors here all came from a human donor in good health. Some libraries in this study had Jurkat cell RNA spiked in.

This clonotype was picked up many times. This rearrangement joins TRBV6-5 to TRBJ1-1; D may be TRBD1 (5 bases). Deletions cut 2 bases from V and 2 bases from J, with 6 bases between. The germline CDR1 and CDR2 sequences are MNHEY and SVGAGI. This CDR3 is 13 amino acids long. The CDR3 reads CASSYRGNTEAFF. In DNA, the CDR3 is TGTGCCAGCAGTTACAGGGGAAACACTGAAGCTTTCTTT.

This chain connects TRBV10-3 to TRBJ2-7; 8 bases fit TRBD1. CDR3 length: 13 amino acids. CDR1 ENHRY and CDR2 SYGVKD come from the germline V gene. The V gene end was trimmed by 6 bases and the J gene end by 1 base; junction bases not matched to a gene: 2. CDR3 bases: TGTGCCATCAGGGGACAGGATTCCTACGAGCAGTACTTC. This codes for CAIRGQDSYEQYF.

Turning to this clonotype: Just one base apart from a much larger clone, this may be a read error. V and J are TRBV3-1 and TRBJ2-1; 7 nucleotides agree with TRBD2. The CDR3 spans 15 residues. Germline CDR1 reads LGHDT; CDR2 reads YNNKEL (reference sequence). The CDR3 DNA is TGTGCCAGCAACCAAGTTCCAGGACTAGGTCCCGAGCAGTTCTTC. Amino acids: CASNQVPGLGPEQFF.

J is TRBJ2-7 and V is TRBV7-9; 7 bases map to TRBD1. The V and J ends lost 5 bases and 3 bases, in that order; junction bases with no gene match: 1. Germline V gene data show CDR1 as SEHNR and CDR2 as FQNEAQ (reference sequence). The CDR3 is 12 residues long. The CDR3 loop is CASSGQDYEQYF. The CDR3 DNA follows: TGTGCCAGCAGCGGACAGGACTACGAGCAGTACTTC.

This clonotype was found many times. The CDR3 region has the DNA TGTGCCAGCAGCCCTTACCTGGTGAACACTGAAGCTTTCTTT. Amino acid sequence: CASSPYLVNTEAFF. This rearrangement joins TRBV7-7 to TRBJ1-1; D uncertain. V was trimmed by 5 bases and J by 0 bases, leaving 10 bases between them. In germline, CDR1 is SSHAT, CDR2 FNYEAQ (reference sequence). The CDR3 totals 14 residues.

This clonotype was picked up many times. The chain employs TRBV12-3 or TRBV12-4 and TRBJ2-7; perhaps TRBD2 as D (5 bases). V was trimmed by 1 base and J by 4 bases, leaving 11 bases between them. This CDR3 is 14 amino acids long. CDR3 region: CASSLVGSRYEQYF. The CDR3 DNA reads TGTGCCAGCAGTTTAGTAGGGAGCAGGTACGAGCAGTACTTC.

This clonotype was picked up many times. The chain recombines TRBV4-1 with TRBJ2-7; D gene uncertain. The CDR3 has 13 residues. Germline lookup yields CDR1 MGHRA and CDR2 YSYEKL. Trimming shortened V by 0 bases and J by 4 bases, and 7 bases separated the two germline ends. CDR3: CASSQEGLYEQYF. The DNA of the CDR3 is TGCGCCAGCAGCCAAGAAGGCCTTTACGAGCAGTACTTC.

Notes on this clonotype: Relative to the germline gene, one junction end is altered; a read error may explain this. The V and J genes are TRBV4-1 and TRBJ2-7, with TRBD2 matching 7 bases. This CDR3 spans 13 amino acids. CDR1 and CDR2 from the germline V gene are MGHRA and YSYEKL. The CDR3 nucleotides are TGCGCCAGCAGCCAAGTGACTAGCTACGGGCAGTACTTC. Its protein is CASSQVTSYGQYF.

This clonotype was counted ten times or more. This sequence joins TRBV28 and TRBJ1-1; the match to TRBD1 covers 7 bases. The CDR3 covers 13 residues. The V gene end was trimmed by 7 bases and the J gene end by 7 bases; junction bases not matched to a gene: 9. Germline CDR1 is MDHEN and CDR2 is SYDVKM. CDR3: CASNKIRDSEAFF. CDR3 bases: TGTGCCAGCAACAAGATCCGGGACAGTGAAGCTTTCTTT.

This clonotype was found many times. V is TRBV6-1 and J is TRBJ1-1, with D possibly TRBD1 on 6 matching bases. Looked up from germline, CDR1 is MNHNS and CDR2 is SASEGT. CDR3 length: 15 amino acids. The V end lost 0 bases, the J end lost 1 base, and 9 bases lay between the germline ends. Here the CDR3 reads CASSEALGANTEAFF. CDR3 bases: TGTGCCAGCAGTGAAGCTCTGGGGGCGAACACTGAAGCTTTCTTT.

This clonotype was seen repeatedly, ten times or more. The V gene is TRBV6-5, the J gene TRBJ2-5, with D uncertain. The CDR3 sequence is 11 residues long. CDR1 and CDR2 from the germline V gene are MNHEY and SVGAGI. The V end lost 8 bases, the J end lost 1 base, and 5 bases lay between the germline ends. CDR3 nucleotide sequence: TGTGCCAGCTTGTTCCAAGAGACCCAGTACTTC. Translated, it gives CASLFQETQYF.

This clonotype was counted ten times or more. This chain uses TRBV20-1 with TRBJ2-3, with 12 bases fitting TRBD2. The V and J ends lost 4 bases and 1 base, in that order; junction bases with no gene match: 3. There are 15 residues in the CDR3. Looked up from germline, CDR1 is DFQATT and CDR2 is SNEGSKA (reference sequence). CDR3 protein: CSAKRTSGGTDTQYF. As DNA, the CDR3 is TGCAGTGCTAAGAGGACTAGCGGGGGCACAGATACGCAGTATTTT.

With respect to this clonotype: This may be a read error: a much more frequent sequence differs by one nucleotide. The chain recombines TRBV2 with TRBJ1-1; D may be TRBD1 (5 bases). CDR3 length equals 13 residues. Trimming stripped 7 bases from V and 0 bases from J, with 9 bases between. Germline V gene sequence: CDR1 SNHLY, CDR2 FYNNEI. This CDR3 reads CASKGIMNTEAFF. CDR3 DNA: TGTGCCAGCAAGGGGATTATGAACACTGAAGCTTTCTTT.

This clonotype occurred many times. This CDR3 reads CASSQDLRADQPQHF. DNA of the CDR3: TGCGCCAGCAGCCAAGATCTACGGGCAGATCAGCCCCAGCATTTT. The chain is built from TRBV4-3 and TRBJ1-5; D ambiguous. Germline assignment: CDR1 LGHNA and CDR2 YSLEER. Deletions cut 0 bases from V and 5 bases from J, with 11 bases between. This CDR3 has 15 residues.

This clonotype was seen repeatedly, ten times or more. This rearrangement joins TRBV4-3 to TRBJ2-7; 7 nucleotides line up with TRBD1. The germline V gene has CDR1 LGHNA and CDR2 YSLEER. V lost 6 bases and J lost 2; bases outside the gene matches: 13. This CDR3 has 16 amino acids. The CDR3 DNA follows: TGCGCCAGCAGATCGTGGCCGGGGACAGCAGCCTACGAGCAGTACTTC. As protein: CASRSWPGTAAYEQYF.

In this sample, this clonotype turned up many times. CDR3 residues: CASSLGGSFTEAFF. The CDR3 bases are TGCGCCAGCAGCTTGGGAGGTAGTTTCACTGAAGCTTTCTTT. The chain employs TRBV5-1 and TRBJ1-1, with no clear D. Germline CDR1 is SGHRS and CDR2 is YFSETQ. This CDR3 contains 14 residues. V was pared by 0 bases and J by 4 bases, with 10 bases between.

V is TRBV19 and J is TRBJ2-3, with 12 bases that match TRBD2. Losses at the gene ends were 4 bases for V and 2 bases for J; bases not matched to a gene: 4. Germline V gene lookup returns CDR1 LNHDA and CDR2 SQIVND (reference sequence). This CDR3 region has 16 residues. CDR3 sequence reads: CASSTTSGSFTDTQYF. CDR3 nucleotide sequence: TGTGCCAGTAGTACGACTAGCGGGAGCTTCACAGATACGCAGTATTTT.

This clonotype was counted ten times or more. The gene calls are TRBV7-9 and TRBJ2-5; D is ambiguous. The CDR3 is 12 residues long. Germline CDR1 reads SEHNR; CDR2 reads FQNEAQ (reference sequence). Trimming took off 4 bases at V and 7 bases at J, with 10 bases between the two ends. CDR3 loop: CASSSQDGTQYF. CDR3 sequence (DNA): TGTGCCAGCAGCTCCCAGGACGGGACCCAGTACTTC.

In its sample, this clonotype was seen many times. The V call is TRBV25-1, the J call TRBJ2-5, with TRBD2 identical over 8 bases. The germline gives CDR1 MGHDK, CDR2 SYGVNS. Trimming cost V 6 bases and J 5 bases; bases outside gene matches: 5. The CDR3 runs 13 residues. DNA of the CDR3: TGTGCCAGCAGGGGGGGACTAGTCGAGACCCAGTACTTC. It yields the protein CASRGGLVETQYF.

Ten or more counts support this clonotype. The chain uses TRBV30 and TRBJ2-2; D is ambiguous. The V end was cut by 0 bases, the J end by 4 bases, with 9 bases between. Germline CDR1 reads GTSNPN; CDR2 reads SVGIG (reference sequence). The CDR3 has 14 amino acids. CDR3 sequence: CAWSVGPSTGELFF. The CDR3 DNA follows: TGTGCCTGGAGTGTAGGCCCTTCCACCGGGGAGCTGTTTTTT.